This T cell receptor beta chain appears in the sequencing data of a study of blood T cell repertoires in COVID-19. For the study at large: The United States, Italy and Spain were the sources of the acute and convalescent COVID-19 samples. Sources were T cells, B-cell-depleted T cells, or PBMCs; the material itself was cDNA or gDNA.

Original analysis: Using reference gene primer amplification, nucleated cell counts were estimated. Sequencing was performed with immunoSEQ multiplex PCR; in TCRdb, only in-frame clones are kept and a portion is missing. V and J calls and clone size are copied from that table; D and trimming were computed from the DNA. The sample has 300,000 to 400,000 clones, more than 70% seen once. Seattle researchers signed up patients amid active infection and tracked them longitudinally. Sequenced: peripheral blood. The sequence was collected from a woman in her 30s with COVID-19, enrolled during active disease.

CDR3 region: CATSPSSGGGGETQYF. The CDR3 DNA follows: TGTGCCACCAGCCCTAGTAGCGGGGGGGGCGGCGAGACCCAGTACTTC. This rearrangement joins TRBV15 to TRBJ2-5, with 11 bases fitting TRBD2. Germline lookup yields CDR1 LNHNV and CDR2 YYDKDF (reference sequence). Germline trimming cut 5 bases from V and 5 bases from J; bases unmatched to any gene: 10. The CDR3 totals 16 residues.